The 21 T cell receptor beta chains in this list originate from one sample, sequenced in a study of T cell repertoires in cytomegalovirus infection. Their cognate antigens are unknown. MiXCR, run by TCRdb on the reads, gives a single entry per CDR3 protein. Of under 95,000 distinct CDR3 sequences in the sample, roughly 44% are singletons; the top ten hold 85% to 95%. Sequencing used CD8+ T cells from cultured PBMCs, obtained from culture after CMV antigen stimulation. All receptors come from a human donor in good health (CMV status not recorded). Some clones in this sample may be carry-over from other donors' samples.

This clonotype occurred a few times. The J gene is TRBJ2-1, the V gene TRBV12-3 or TRBV12-4; 9 bases are shared with TRBD1. Trimming took 6 bases from V and 6 from J; bases not matched to a gene: 12. The CDR3 totals 16 residues. CDR3 region: CASSPRGTGLINEQFF. CDR3 DNA sequence: TGTGCCAGCAGCCCCCGCGGGACAGGGCTCATCAATGAGCAGTTCTTC.

This clonotype was observed many times. This CDR3 reads CASSSRDLAGNEQFF. DNA for the CDR3: TGTGCCAGCAGCTCTCGGGACTTGGCGGGCAATGAGCAGTTCTTC. J is TRBJ2-1 and V is TRBV7-2; a possible D gene is TRBD2 (6 bases). The CDR3 runs 15 residues. Trimming shortened V by 4 bases and J by 6 bases, and 16 bases separated the two germline ends. The V gene's germline CDR1 is SGHTA and CDR2 FQGNSA. The whole variable domain, remainder taken from reference TRBV7-2 and TRBJ2-1, is GAGVSQSPSNKVTEKGKDVELRCDPISGHTALYWYRQSLGQGLEFLIYFQGNSAPDKSGLPSDRFSAERTGGSVSTLTIQRTQQEDSAVYLCASSSRDLAGNEQFFGPGTRLTVL.

This sequence joins TRBV7-8 and TRBJ2-1; D possibly corresponds to TRBD2 (5 bases). Germline CDR1 and CDR2: SGHVS and FQNEAQ. The CDR3 totals 12 residues. Between the trimmed V and J ends, which lost 1 base and 9 bases, there was a span of 7 bases. CDR3 loop: CASSLDGGEQFF. In nucleotides, the CDR3 is TGTGCCAGCAGCTTAGATGGAGGTGAGCAGTTCTTC. Filled out from reference TRBV7-8 and TRBJ2-1, the complete variable domain reads GAGVSQSPRYKVAKRGQDVALRCDPISGHVSLFWYQQALGQGPEFLTYFQNEAQLDKSGLPSDRFFAERPEGSVSTLKIQRTQQEDSAVYLCASSLDGGEQFFGPGTRLTVL.

This clonotype has a handful of counts. This rearrangement joins TRBV6-5 to TRBJ2-3; TRBD2 agrees at 8 bases. CDR1 is MNHEY and CDR2 is SVGAGI in the germline V gene. The V segment lost 2 bases and the J segment 3 bases; nucleotides outside the gene matches: 4. This CDR3 comprises 15 residues. Here the CDR3 reads CASSYTQRGTDTQYF. The DNA of the CDR3 is TGTGCCAGCAGTTACACCCAGCGGGGGACAGATACGCAGTATTTT.

The V and J genes are TRBV4-1 and TRBJ2-7; 7 nucleotides line up with TRBD1. V trimming: 8 bases; J trimming: 1 base; junction bases outside the gene matches: 8. Germline CDR1 and CDR2: MGHRA and YSYEKL. The CDR3 is 14 amino acids. CDR3 coding DNA: TGCGCCAGCGCGCCATCAGGGGGTTCCTACGAGCAGTACTTC. Translating it yields CASAPSGGSYEQYF.

The V gene is TRBV12-3 or TRBV12-4, the J gene TRBJ1-2; D might be TRBD1 (5 bases). V was pared by 3 bases and J by 8 bases, with 10 bases between. There are 12 residues in the CDR3. The DNA of the CDR3 is TGTGCCAGCAGTTTCGGGGCGGGGGGCTACACCTTC. It yields the protein CASSFGAGGYTF.

The rearrangement links TRBV27 to TRBJ1-1, with 7 bases that match TRBD1. Trimming removed 5 bases from V and 1 base from J; junction bases left unmatched: 19. The CDR3 has 19 amino acids. The germline V gene has CDR1 MNHEY and CDR2 SMNVEV (reference sequence). The CDR3 loop is CASSQPRTGREPGNTEAFF. The CDR3 nucleotides are TGTGCCAGCAGTCAGCCCCGGACAGGTCGAGAGCCCGGGAACACTGAAGCTTTCTTT.

This clonotype occurred a few times. The rearrangement uses TRBV9 and TRBJ2-6; 7 bases are a match to TRBD2. Germline CDR1 is SGDLS and CDR2 is YYNGEE. V was pared by 6 bases and J by 0 bases, with 6 bases of the junction left unmatched. This CDR3 is 16 amino acids long. CDR3 nucleotide sequence: TGTGCCAGCACCCTAGGGAGGGGCTCTGGGGCCAACGTCCTGACTTTC. It codes for CASTLGRGSGANVLTF.

DNA for the CDR3: TGTGCCAGCAGTTACTCCGGCGGGTATGGCTACACCTTC. Encoded protein: CASSYSGGYGYTF. The V gene is TRBV6-5, the J gene TRBJ1-2; D remains unclear. CDR3 size: 13 residues. Deletions cut 0 bases from V and 5 bases from J, with 7 bases between. Germline V lookup: CDR1 MNHEY, CDR2 SVGAGI.

The V gene is TRBV5-8, the J gene TRBJ1-2, with D tentatively TRBD1 (5 bases). Germline-derived CDR1 and CDR2 are SGHTS and YDEGEE. The CDR3 has 14 amino acids. V lost 3 bases and J lost 4, with 13 bases in between. The CDR3 region is CASSWQGFGYGYTF. The CDR3 DNA reads TGTGCCAGCAGCTGGCAGGGATTTGGCTATGGCTACACCTTC.

This chain connects TRBV20-1 to TRBJ2-1; D gene ambiguous. With 3 bases removed from V and 5 bases from J, the gap between germline ends came to 8 bases. The germline V gene encodes CDR1 DFQATT and CDR2 SNEGSKA (reference sequence). This CDR3 region has 12 residues. CDR3 residues: CSASSPNNEQFF. CDR3 in DNA: TGCAGTGCTAGCAGCCCGAACAATGAGCAGTTCTTC.

This clonotype has a single count. This rearrangement joins TRBV7-4 to TRBJ2-5; the D gene is possibly TRBD1 (6 bases). The V and J ends lost 5 bases and 6 bases respectively, with 16 bases between them. The germline gives CDR1 SGHVT, CDR2 SQSDAQ. CDR3 length: 14 amino acids. CDR3 nucleotide sequence: TGTGCCAGCAGCCCAACGGACCAGGGGAAGACCCAGTACTTC. As protein: CASSPTDQGKTQYF.

The chain uses TRBV5-4 and TRBJ2-7; 12 positions match TRBD1. The V segment lost 0 bases and the J segment 6 bases; nucleotides outside the gene matches: 4. The CDR3 covers 15 residues. Germline V lookup: CDR1 SGHNT, CDR2 YYREEE (reference sequence). CDR3 protein: CASSLEGQGAVEQYF. CDR3 bases: TGTGCCAGCAGCTTGGAGGGACAGGGGGCTGTCGAGCAGTACTTC.

A note on this clonotype: A junction boundary mismatches the germline segment, possibly from a read error. This chain joins TRBV6-1 and TRBJ1-4; a possible D gene is TRBD1 (6 bases). Germline-derived CDR1 and CDR2 are MNHNS and SASEGT. The CDR3 loop spans 17 amino acids. The CDR3 sequence: CDSSSNYRATTNEKLFF. In nucleotides, the CDR3 is TGTGACAGCAGTTCCAACTACAGGGCTACAACTAATGAAAAACTGTTTTTT.

The chain couples TRBV5-8 to TRBJ1-4, with 7 bases that match TRBD1. The V gene's germline CDR1 is SGHTS and CDR2 YDEGEE. CDR3 length: 14 amino acids. V was pared by 0 bases and J by 8 bases, with 4 bases of the junction left unmatched. The CDR3 nucleotides are TGTGCCAGCAGCTTGGTCACAGGGGTCGAAAAACTGTTTTTT. It codes for CASSLVTGVEKLFF.

The chain links TRBV7-6 to TRBJ1-1, with D perhaps TRBD1 (6 bases). Per germline, CDR1 SGHVS and CDR2 FNYEAQ. The CDR3 sequence is 13 residues long. With 4 bases removed from V and 2 bases from J, the gap between germline ends came to 8 bases. CDR3 bases: TGTGCCAGCAGCTCGGGACAAAACACTGAAGCTTTCTTT. The encoded protein is CASSSGQNTEAFF.

This clonotype was recorded a few times. The CDR3 DNA sequence: TGCAGTGCGCCCGAGACGCAAGGGCCCTCCTACGAGCAGTACTTC. It yields the protein CSAPETQGPSYEQYF. The rearrangement uses TRBV20-1 and TRBJ2-7, with D unclear. V lost 6 bases, J lost 0 bases, and 18 bases lay in between. CDR3 size: 15 residues. Looked up from germline, CDR1 is DFQATT and CDR2 is SNEGSKA (reference sequence).

This clonotype has more than one count but fewer than ten. The chain joins TRBV7-8 to TRBJ2-5; the D gene is possibly TRBD1 (6 bases). Deletions cut 5 bases from V and 2 bases from J, with 12 bases between. The CDR3 is 14 residues long. The germline CDR1 and CDR2 sequences are SGHVS and FQNEAQ. CDR3 sequence: CASSRDTGQETQYF. The CDR3 DNA reads as TGTGCCAGCAGCCGGGACACGGGGCAAGAGACCCAGTACTTC. The entire variable domain, with the rest obtained from reference TRBV7-8 and TRBJ2-5, is as follows: GAGVSQSPRYKVAKRGQDVALRCDPISGHVSLFWYQQALGQGPEFLTYFQNEAQLDKSGLPSDRFFAERPEGSVSTLKIQRTQQEDSAVYLCASSRDTGQETQYFGPGTRLLVL.

This clonotype was detected a few times. V and J are TRBV7-8 and TRBJ2-2, with 8 positions matching TRBD1. V shed 8 bases, J shed 2 bases, and the junction held 16 bases outside the gene matches. This CDR3 is 18 amino acids long. The germline V gene has CDR1 SGHVS and CDR2 FQNEAQ. In nucleotides, the CDR3 is TGTGCCAGCTCGTGGGACAGGAAGTCAGCAGAAAACACCGGGGAGCTGTTTTTT. Protein sequence: CASSWDRKSAENTGELFF.

The chain recombines TRBV7-6 with TRBJ1-6; 9 nucleotides match TRBD1. The CDR3 extends over 15 amino acids. J was trimmed by 8 bases and V by 5 bases; bases with no gene match: 7. Per germline, CDR1 SGHVS and CDR2 FNYEAQ. The CDR3 nucleotides read TGTGCCAGCAGCCCCCGGGACAGGGTTCATTCACCCCTCCACTTT. Translating it yields CASSPRDRVHSPLHF.

Only a few counts were recorded for this clonotype. V gene TRBV2 combines with J gene TRBJ2-4; unclear D gene. This CDR3 is 11 amino acids long. The V end lost 5 bases, the J end lost 7 bases, and 6 bases lay between the germline ends. Germline CDR1 and CDR2: SNHLY and FYNNEI. CDR3 sequence reads: CASSPRNIQYF. CDR3 nucleotides: TGTGCCAGCAGTCCCCGTAACATTCAGTACTTC.